One T cell receptor (beta chain) is described in this entry. This sample stems from a study of blood T cell repertoires in COVID-19. Profiling relied on immunoSEQ multiplex PCR, and the TCRdb table lists in-frame clones only, not all of them. Here the sample spans more than 150,000 clones, 70% to 90% being singletons. This CDR3 contains 15 residues. Germline values: CDR1 MNHEY, CDR2 SMNVEV (reference sequence). V dropped 0 bases and J dropped 8 bases, with 11 bases sitting between them. This clonotype was obtained from a man in his forties or fifties with active or convalescent COVID-19. The chain recombines TRBV27 with TRBJ1-6; D gene ambiguous. Sample: peripheral blood. CDR3 nucleotide sequence: TGTGCCAGCAGTTTATCGATCCGCGTCGATTCACCCCTCCACTTT. It codes for CASSLSIRVDSPLHF.